A selection of T cell receptor beta chains follows, all from one sample in a study of blood T cell repertoires in COVID-19. This table comes from immunoSEQ multiplex PCR, and its TCRdb copy is limited to in-frame clones, with some not included. The sample includes 200,000 to 250,000 clones, roughly 86% of them seen just once. Sequenced: PBMCs or T cells enriched from blood (not recorded which). All receptors derive from a man aged 18 to 35 with acute COVID-19. The CDR3 runs from the conserved cysteine through the conserved F or W. D genes are given only for firm matches. Not all rows give a size; the values are once, few, many and, for expanded clones, a class.

J: TRBJ2-5
D: TRBD2
V: TRBV5-4
size: .
CDR3: CASSLEGGRAVETQYF
DNA: TGTGCCAGCAGCTTGGAAGGCGGGAGGGCCGTAGAGACCCAGTACTTC

J: TRBJ2-7
D: TRBD1
V: TRBV28
size: .
CDR3: CASTLGGPATEQYF
DNA: TGTGCCAGCACCCTAGGGGGCCCGGCAACCGAGCAGTACTTC

J: TRBJ2-1
D: TRBD2
V: TRBV5-1
size: .
CDR3: CASSETLGGLAGVNSYNEQFF
DNA: TGCGCCAGCAGCGAAACCTTAGGGGGACTAGCGGGAGTGAACTCCTACAATGAGCAGTTCTTC

J: TRBJ2-1
D: .
V: TRBV7-9
size: .
CDR3: CASSFGPNNEQFF
DNA: TGTGCCAGCAGCTTTGGGCCGAACAATGAGCAGTTCTTC

J: TRBJ2-2
D: TRBD1
V: TRBV28
size: few
CDR3: CASRGQYKTGELFF
DNA: TGTGCCAGCAGGGGACAGTATAAAACCGGGGAGCTGTTTTTT

J: TRBJ2-7
D: .
V: TRBV6-1
size: .
CDR3: CASSEPDRIYYEQYF
DNA: TGTGCCAGCAGTGAGCCCGACAGAATCTATTACGAGCAGTACTTC

J: TRBJ2-1
D: .
V: TRBV27
size: .
CDR3: CASSLSHNNEQFF
DNA: TGTGCCAGCAGTTTATCCCACAACAATGAGCAGTTCTTC

J: TRBJ1-1
D: TRBD1
V: TRBV5-6
size: .
CDR3: CANTTGRPPEAFF
DNA: TGTGCCAACACGACAGGGAGACCCCCCGAAGCTTTCTTT

J: TRBJ1-1
D: .
V: TRBV12-3/TRBV12-4
size: .
CDR3: CASSPTGNTEAFF
DNA: TGTGCCAGCAGCCCGACAGGGAACACTGAAGCTTTCTTT

J: TRBJ2-7
D: .
V: TRBV5-1
size: few
CDR3: CASIPAPRAPGVYEQYF
DNA: TGCGCCAGCATCCCAGCTCCCCGGGCCCCAGGGGTCTACGAGCAGTACTTC

J: TRBJ2-3
D: TRBD2
V: TRBV7-9
size: .
CDR3: CASSLALGGSPGTDTQYF
DNA: TGTGCCAGCAGCTTAGCGCTTGGCGGGAGTCCTGGCACAGATACGCAGTATTTT

J: TRBJ2-7
D: TRBD1
V: TRBV9
size: .
CDR3: CASSVTGQGPEQYF
DNA: TGTGCCAGCAGCGTAACGGGACAGGGGCCCGAGCAGTACTTC

J: TRBJ2-7
D: .
V: TRBV28
size: .
CDR3: CASSLSTSGDEQYF
DNA: TGTGCCAGCAGTTTATCCACCTCCGGGGACGAGCAGTACTTC

J: TRBJ2-5
D: .
V: TRBV15
size: .
CDR3: CATSPDSLKETQYF
DNA: TGTGCCACCAGCCCGGACAGCCTAAAAGAGACCCAGTACTTC

J: TRBJ2-3
D: TRBD2
V: TRBV29-1
size: .
CDR3: CSVLLAVQGTQYF
DNA: TGCAGCGTTTTACTAGCGGTTCAGGGTACGCAGTATTTT

J: TRBJ2-3
D: .
V: TRBV6-5
size: .
CDR3: CASSSDRFTDTQYF
DNA: TGTGCCAGCAGCAGCGACAGGTTCACAGATACGCAGTATTTT

J: TRBJ2-7
D: TRBD2
V: TRBV28
size: .
CDR3: CASRGADAGDYEQYF
DNA: TGTGCCAGCAGGGGAGCAGATGCGGGAGACTACGAGCAGTACTTC

J: TRBJ2-3
D: .
V: TRBV15
size: many
CDR3: CATSREGGTSTDTQYF
DNA: TGTGCCACCAGCAGAGAGGGCGGGACTAGCACAGATACGCAGTATTTT

J: TRBJ1-1
D: .
V: TRBV27
size: .
CDR3: CASSLSIRSEAFF
DNA: TGTGCCAGCAGTTTATCGATCCGGAGTGAAGCTTTCTTT

J: TRBJ2-3
D: .
V: TRBV30
size: .
CDR3: CAWSAQLSTDTQYF
DNA: TGTGCCTGGAGCGCTCAGTTATCAACAGATACGCAGTATTTT

J: TRBJ2-7
D: TRBD1
V: TRBV3-1/TRBV3-2
size: .
CDR3: CASSHSDRGSYEQYF
DNA: TGTGCCAGCAGCCATTCGGACAGGGGAAGCTACGAGCAGTACTTC

J: TRBJ2-3
D: TRBD2
V: TRBV5-4
size: .
CDR3: CASSITSGRTTDTQYF
DNA: TGTGCCAGCAGCATAACTAGCGGGAGAACCACAGATACGCAGTATTTT

J: TRBJ2-1
D: .
V: TRBV28
size: .
CDR3: CASSLSYNEQFF
DNA: TGTGCCAGCAGTTTATCATACAATGAGCAGTTCTTC

J: TRBJ2-7
D: TRBD1
V: TRBV24-1
size: .
CDR3: CATSDSGTGLSYEQYF
DNA: TGTGCCACCAGTGATTCTGGGACAGGACTTTCCTACGAGCAGTACTTC

J: TRBJ2-3
D: TRBD1
V: TRBV11-1
size: .
CDR3: CASRSGTVTDTQYF
DNA: TGTGCCAGCAGATCCGGGACAGTCACAGATACGCAGTATTTT

J: TRBJ1-2
D: .
V: TRBV3-1/TRBV3-2
size: .
CDR3: CASSQGGIGGPNYGYTF
DNA: TGTGCCAGCAGCCAAGGGGGAATAGGGGGTCCCAACTATGGCTACACCTTC

J: TRBJ2-7
D: TRBD2
V: TRBV6-5
size: .
CDR3: CASRTSGSYEQYF
DNA: TGTGCCAGCAGGACTAGCGGGAGCTACGAGCAGTACTTC

J: TRBJ2-3
D: TRBD2
V: TRBV10-2
size: .
CDR3: CASRTLAGEHTDTQYF
DNA: TGCGCCAGCAGAACACTAGCGGGAGAACACACAGATACGCAGTATTTT

J: TRBJ1-6
D: TRBD1
V: TRBV6-5
size: .
CDR3: CAGRGQYNSPLHF
DNA: TGTGCCGGCAGGGGACAGTATAATTCACCCCTCCACTTT

J: TRBJ2-3
D: .
V: TRBV11-3
size: .
CDR3: CASSLAEADTQYF
DNA: TGTGCCAGCAGCTTAGCAGAGGCAGATACGCAGTATTTT

J: TRBJ2-1
D: .
V: TRBV7-6
size: .
CDR3: CASSLVGASYNEQFF
DNA: TGTGCCAGCAGCTTAGTAGGGGCATCCTACAATGAGCAGTTCTTC

J: TRBJ1-3
D: .
V: TRBV30
size: once
CDR3: CAWTRGMDTIYF
DNA: TGTGCCTGGACCCGAGGGATGGACACCATATATTTT

J: TRBJ2-5
D: .
V: TRBV29-1
size: .
CDR3: CSVEDGQRETQYF
DNA: TGCAGCGTTGAAGATGGGCAGCGGGAGACCCAGTACTTC

J: TRBJ2-1
D: TRBD2
V: TRBV30
size: .
CDR3: CAWSWMTSGMEQFF
DNA: TGTGCCTGGAGTTGGATGACTAGCGGGATGGAGCAGTTCTTC

J: TRBJ2-3
D: TRBD2
V: TRBV9
size: .
CDR3: CASSVVGGTDTQYF
DNA: TGTGCCAGCAGCGTAGTGGGGGGGACAGATACGCAGTATTTT

J: TRBJ2-2
D: .
V: TRBV14
size: .
CDR3: CASSPSNTGELFF
DNA: TGTGCCAGCAGCCCTTCGAACACCGGGGAGCTGTTTTTT

J: TRBJ2-5
D: .
V: TRBV3-1/TRBV3-2
size: .
CDR3: CASSPSGRETQYF
DNA: TGTGCCAGCAGCCCCTCAGGGAGGGAGACCCAGTACTTC

J: TRBJ1-2
D: TRBD1
V: TRBV5-1
size: .
CDR3: CASTAGGGAYGYTF
DNA: TGCGCCAGCACTGCGGGAGGGGGCGCCTATGGCTACACCTTC

J: TRBJ2-5
D: TRBD2
V: TRBV5-4
size: .
CDR3: CASSLAGAQETQYF
DNA: TGTGCCAGCAGCCTAGCGGGCGCGCAAGAGACCCAGTACTTC

J: TRBJ2-2
D: TRBD2
V: TRBV3-1/TRBV3-2
size: .
CDR3: CASSQDTSGSRTGELFF
DNA: TGTGCCAGCAGCCAAGATACTAGCGGGAGTCGGACCGGGGAGCTGTTTTTT

J: TRBJ2-1
D: .
V: TRBV2
size: .
CDR3: CASSEARTYEQFF
DNA: TGTGCCAGCAGTGAAGCCAGGACATATGAGCAGTTCTTC

J: TRBJ1-5
D: .
V: TRBV2
size: .
CDR3: CASSPEGQPQHF
DNA: TGTGCCAGCAGCCCGGAGGGTCAGCCCCAGCATTTT